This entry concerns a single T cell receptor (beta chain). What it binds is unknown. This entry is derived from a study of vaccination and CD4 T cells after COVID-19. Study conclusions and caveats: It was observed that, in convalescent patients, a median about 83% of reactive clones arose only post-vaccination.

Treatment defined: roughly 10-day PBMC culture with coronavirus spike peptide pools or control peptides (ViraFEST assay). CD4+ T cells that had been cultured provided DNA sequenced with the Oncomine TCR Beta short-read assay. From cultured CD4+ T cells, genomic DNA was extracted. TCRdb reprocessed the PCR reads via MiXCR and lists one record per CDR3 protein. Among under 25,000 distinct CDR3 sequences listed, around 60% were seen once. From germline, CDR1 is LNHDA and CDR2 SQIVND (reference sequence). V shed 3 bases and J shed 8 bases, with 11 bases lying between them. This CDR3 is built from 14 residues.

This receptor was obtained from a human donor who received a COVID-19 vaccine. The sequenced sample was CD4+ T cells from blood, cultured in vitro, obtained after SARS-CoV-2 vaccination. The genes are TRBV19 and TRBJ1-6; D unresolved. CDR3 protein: CASSIMASDSPLHF. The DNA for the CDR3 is TGTGCCAGTAGTATTATGGCAAGCGATTCACCCCTCCACTTT.